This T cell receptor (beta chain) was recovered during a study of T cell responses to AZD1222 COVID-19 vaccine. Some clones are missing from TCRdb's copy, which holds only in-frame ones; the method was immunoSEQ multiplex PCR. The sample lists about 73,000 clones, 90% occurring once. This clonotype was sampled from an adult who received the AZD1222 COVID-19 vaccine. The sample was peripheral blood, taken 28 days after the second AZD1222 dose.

CDR3 protein: CASSAGTGNGYTF. The CDR3 DNA reads as TGTGCCAGCAGCGCCGGGACAGGGAATGGCTACACCTTC. This chain joins TRBV7-2 and TRBJ1-2; 9 positions match TRBD1. The CDR3 is 13 amino acids. With 5 bases clipped from V and 6 bases from J, the junction kept 4 bases outside the gene matches. Germline values: CDR1 SGHTA, CDR2 FQGNSA.